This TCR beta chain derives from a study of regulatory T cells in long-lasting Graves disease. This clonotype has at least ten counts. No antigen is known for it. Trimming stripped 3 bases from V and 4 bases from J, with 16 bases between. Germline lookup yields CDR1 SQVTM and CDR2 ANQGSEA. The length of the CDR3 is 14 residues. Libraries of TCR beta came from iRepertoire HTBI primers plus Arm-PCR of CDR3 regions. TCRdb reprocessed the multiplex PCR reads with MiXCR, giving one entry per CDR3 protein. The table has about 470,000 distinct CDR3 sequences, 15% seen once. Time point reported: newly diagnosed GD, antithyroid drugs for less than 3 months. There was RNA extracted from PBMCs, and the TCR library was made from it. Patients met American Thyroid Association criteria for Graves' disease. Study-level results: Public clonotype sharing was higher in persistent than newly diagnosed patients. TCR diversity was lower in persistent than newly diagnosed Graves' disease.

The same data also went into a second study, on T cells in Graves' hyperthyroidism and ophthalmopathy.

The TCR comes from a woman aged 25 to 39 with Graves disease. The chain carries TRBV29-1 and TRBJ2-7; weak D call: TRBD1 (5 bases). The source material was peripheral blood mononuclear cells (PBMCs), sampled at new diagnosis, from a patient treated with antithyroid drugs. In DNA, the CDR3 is TGCAGCGTTGACCTTGGGCAGGGATCGTACGAGCAGTACTTC. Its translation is CSVDLGQGSYEQYF.